The following is a T cell receptor (beta chain) sequence with its context. Its antigen is currently unknown. A read error is possible here, since a much larger clone lies one base away. Germline-derived CDR1 and CDR2 are LGHNA and YNFKEQ. The CDR3 is 17 residues long. Investigators profiled TCR beta VDJ and CDR3 from genomic DNA template. TCRdb re-called the reads with MiXCR, one entry per CDR3 protein. The data hold about 220,000 distinct CDR3 sequences, with approximately 35% observed a single time. These data originate in a study of CD8+CD57+ T cells in acquired aplastic anemia. Study information: The study obtained 8.5 million to 12 million reads on average for CD4+ cells from healthy donors. Study-level points and caveats: Controls and patients did not differ significantly in CD8+ Simpson's diversity. It was found that roughly 29 CD8+ CDR3 sequences were shared between patients and controls.

This clonotype was sampled from a human donor in good health, serving as a control. The V gene is TRBV4-2, the J gene TRBJ2-5; tentatively, D is TRBD1 or TRBD2 (5 bases each). The specimen sequenced was sorted CD4+, CD8+, or CD8+CD57+ T cells (not recorded which) from PBMCs. The CDR3 DNA follows: TGTGCCAGCGGCCAAGGGACGCTCCCAGGGTCGGAAGAGACCCAGTACTTC. Its protein is CASGQGTLPGSEETQYF.